A single sample gave rise to the 15 T cell receptor beta chains below, sequenced in a study of T cell repertoires in cytomegalovirus infection. Their cognate antigens are unknown. TCRdb re-called the reads with MiXCR, one entry per CDR3 protein. The sample includes 230,000 or so distinct CDR3 sequences, less than 50% of them seen just once. The source was CD8+ T cells from cultured PBMCs, collected from culture after CMV antigen stimulation. Receptor source: a human donor in good health (CMV status not recorded). Some clones in this sample may be carry-over from other donors' samples.

This clonotype was found a few times. The chain uses TRBV2 and TRBJ2-1; D may be TRBD2 (6 bases). The length of the CDR3 is 10 residues. The germline gives CDR1 SNHLY, CDR2 FYNNEI. The V gene lost 8 bases and the J gene lost 9 bases, with 8 bases spanning the gap. The CDR3 is CASGGSEQFF. The CDR3 DNA follows: TGTGCCAGCGGGGGGTCTGAGCAGTTCTTC.

This clonotype was seen a single time. The chain has TRBV27 and TRBJ1-1; a weak D match, TRBD1 (5 bases). CDR3 length equals 15 residues. Per germline, CDR1 MNHEY and CDR2 SMNVEV (reference sequence). V lost 5 bases and J 8 bases, leaving 21 bases between the germline ends. CDR3 DNA sequence: TGTGCCAGCAGTGGCCGAGGGGACCCCTATCAGGAAGCTTTCTTT. Translation: CASSGRGDPYQEAFF.

The chain carries TRBV7-3 and TRBJ2-7, with 7 bases lining up with TRBD2. The CDR3 is made up of 13 amino acids. V lost 4 bases to trimming and J lost 5 bases; unmatched junction nucleotides: 5. Germline V lookup: CDR1 SGHTA, CDR2 FQGTGA. CDR3 nucleotide sequence: TGTGCCAGCAGCTCCGGACTAGGTGACGAGCAGTACTTC. Protein sequence: CASSSGLGDEQYF.

This clonotype turned up a few times. This chain uses TRBV7-8 with TRBJ2-1; TRBD2 agrees at 8 bases. With V trimmed by 4 bases and J by 5 bases, 13 bases remained unmatched. CDR3 size: 17 residues. CDR1 is SGHVS, CDR2 FQNEAQ, per germline. The CDR3 is CASSSPLERERNNEQFF. CDR3 nucleotide sequence: TGTGCCAGCAGCTCCCCCTTGGAGCGGGAGAGAAACAATGAGCAGTTCTTC.

The chain carries TRBV7-8 and TRBJ2-5, with D uncertain. Germline V gene sequence: CDR1 SGHVS, CDR2 FQNEAQ. The CDR3 consists of 16 residues. The V end lost 5 bases, the J end lost 0 bases, and 16 bases lay between the germline ends. CDR3 bases: TGTGCCAGCAGCATCACCCAGCGTATCCACCAAGAGACCCAGTACTTC. This gives the protein CASSITQRIHQETQYF.

This clonotype was detected only a few times. The chain joins TRBV7-9 to TRBJ1-1; TRBD1 is a possible D gene (6 bases). CDR1 is SEHNR, CDR2 FQNEAQ, per germline (reference sequence). Trimming left V 5 bases short and J 3 bases short, with 25 bases between. CDR3 length equals 18 residues. CDR3 region: CASSPGGGGVLRHTEAFF. The CDR3 region has the DNA TGTGCCAGCAGCCCGGGCGGGGGGGGCGTCCTCCGGCACACTGAAGCTTTCTTT.

This clonotype was detected many times. The rearrangement joins TRBV11-2 to TRBJ2-7; a weak D match, TRBD1 (6 bases). Between the trimmed V and J ends, which lost 6 bases and 7 bases, there was a span of 19 bases. The CDR3 has 14 amino acids. Germline CDR1 and CDR2: SGHAT and FQNNGV. The CDR3 bases are TGTGCCAGCAGTCTCGTGAGGGGGTCAGATGAGCAGTACTTC. The encoded protein is CASSLVRGSDEQYF.

This clonotype came up a few times. The V and J genes are TRBV6-2 or TRBV6-3 and TRBJ1-1; 8 positions match TRBD1. Trimming removed 6 bases from V and 11 bases from J; junction bases left unmatched: 8. Germline V gene lookup returns CDR1 MNHEY and CDR2 SVGEGT. The CDR3 covers 12 residues. CDR3 region: CASRSGQEWAFF. The CDR3 DNA follows: TGTGCCAGCAGATCGGGACAGGAGTGGGCTTTCTTT.

The J gene is TRBJ2-3, the V gene TRBV7-9, with D unresolved. This CDR3 comprises 12 residues. Trimming stripped 7 bases from V and 4 bases from J, with 9 bases between. CDR1 and CDR2 (germline): SEHNR, FQNEAQ (reference sequence). The CDR3 protein is CASTRQADTQYF. DNA of the CDR3: TGTGCCAGCACCAGGCAAGCAGATACGCAGTATTTT.

The table lists this clonotype with many counts. The chain is built from TRBV7-2 and TRBJ2-5; possible D gene TRBD1, 6 bases. The CDR3 sequence is 13 residues long. Between the trimmed V and J ends, which lost 1 base and 4 bases, there was a span of 7 bases. Per the germline V gene, CDR1 is SGHTA and CDR2 is FQGNSA. CDR3 nucleotide sequence: TGTGCCAGCAGCTTAGTAGGGGGAGAGACCCAGTACTTC. Translation: CASSLVGGETQYF.

In DNA form, the CDR3 reads TGCAGCGTTGAGGTAGCGGGAGAAGGAGATACGCAGTATTTT. Its translation is CSVEVAGEGDTQYF. The J gene is TRBJ2-3, the V gene TRBV29-1; TRBD2 matches 9 bases. Germline CDR1 is SQVTM and CDR2 is ANQGSEA. The CDR3 spans 14 residues. The trim removed 3 bases at V and 5 bases at J, leaving 6 bases unmatched.

In its sample, this clonotype was seen a few times. This sequence joins TRBV29-1 and TRBJ1-2, with a possible D match to TRBD1 (5 bases). This CDR3 is built from 15 residues. Per the germline V gene, CDR1 is SQVTM and CDR2 is ANQGSEA. The V gene lost 0 bases and the J gene lost 4 bases, with 15 bases spanning the gap. The CDR3 loop is CSVEDQRGRSYGYTF. CDR3 nucleotide sequence: TGCAGCGTTGAAGATCAGAGGGGTCGGAGCTATGGCTACACCTTC.

V and J are TRBV7-6 and TRBJ2-1; 10 positions match TRBD2. This CDR3 has 16 amino acids. Germline V gene lookup returns CDR1 SGHVS and CDR2 FNYEAQ. V dropped 3 bases and J dropped 4; count of bases not matched to a gene: 6. DNA of the CDR3: TGTGCCAGCAGCTTTGAGCTAGCGGGAGCATACAATGAGCAGTTCTTC. It yields the protein CASSFELAGAYNEQFF.

This clonotype was seen a few times. V usage is TRBV20-1 and J usage is TRBJ2-2, with D tentatively TRBD1 or TRBD2 (5 bases each). This CDR3 is built from 14 residues. Trimming stripped 6 bases from V and 6 bases from J, with 17 bases between. Germline assignment: CDR1 DFQATT and CDR2 SNEGSKA (reference sequence). CDR3 in DNA: TGCAGTGCCAACGACTACGGGGCCCCCGGGGAGCTGTTTTTT. Translated: CSANDYGAPGELFF.

This chain connects TRBV20-1 to TRBJ1-5; D is perhaps TRBD1 (6 bases). The V and J ends lost 5 bases and 11 bases respectively, with 22 bases between them. This CDR3 comprises 14 residues. Germline lookup yields CDR1 DFQATT and CDR2 SNEGSKA (reference sequence). The chain's CDR3 is CSAPPGDRPYAQHF. The CDR3 DNA reads TGCAGTGCTCCCCCCGGCGACAGGCCTTATGCCCAGCATTTT.